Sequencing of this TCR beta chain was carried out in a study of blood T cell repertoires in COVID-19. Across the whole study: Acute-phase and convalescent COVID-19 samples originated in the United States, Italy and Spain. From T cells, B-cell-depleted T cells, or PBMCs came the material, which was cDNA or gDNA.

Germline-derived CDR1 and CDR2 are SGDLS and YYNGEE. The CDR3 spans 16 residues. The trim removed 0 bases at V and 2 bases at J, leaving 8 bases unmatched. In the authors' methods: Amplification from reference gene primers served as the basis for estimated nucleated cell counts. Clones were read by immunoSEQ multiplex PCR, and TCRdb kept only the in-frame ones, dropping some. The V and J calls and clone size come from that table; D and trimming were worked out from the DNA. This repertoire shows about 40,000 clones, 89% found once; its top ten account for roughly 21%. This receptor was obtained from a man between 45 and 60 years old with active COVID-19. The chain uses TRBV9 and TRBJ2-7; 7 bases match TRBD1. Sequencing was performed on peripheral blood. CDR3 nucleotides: TGTGCCAGCAGCGTAGATCTAGGGACAGCCGCCTACGAGCAGTACTTC. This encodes CASSVDLGTAAYEQYF. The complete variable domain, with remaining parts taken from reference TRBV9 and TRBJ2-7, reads DSGVTQTPKHLITATGQRVTLRCSPRSGDLSVYWYQQSLDQGLQFLIQYYNGEERAKGNILERFSAQQFPDLHSELNLSSLELGDSALYFCASSVDLGTAAYEQYFGPGTRLTVT.